The next 8 T cell receptor beta chains were all read from a single sample in a study of read filtering for tumor transcriptome and immune sequencing. This library used around 400 ng RNA and molecular barcoded adaptors spanning alpha/delta and beta/gamma chains. TCRdb redid the calling of the reads with MiXCR, one entry per CDR3 protein. The sample includes 37,000 or so distinct CDR3 sequences, approximately 15% of them seen just once. The specimen was a population of CD138-negative cells sorted from bone marrow. These receptors all stem from a donor aged 40 or over with multiple myeloma.

This clonotype came up many times. DNA for the CDR3: TGTGCCAGCAGTTACTTCTCGACTAGTAATGAGCAGTTCTTC. Its translation: CASSYFSTSNEQFF. The chain is built from TRBV6-5 and TRBJ2-1; possibly TRBD2 for D (6 bases). The CDR3 has 14 amino acids. Trimming took off 1 base at V and 7 bases at J, with 11 bases between the two ends. Germline CDR1 reads MNHEY; CDR2 reads SVGAGI.

This clonotype was detected many times. The chain couples TRBV3-1 to TRBJ1-2; TRBD1 might be the D (6 bases). V shed 6 bases and J shed 4 bases, with 18 bases lying between them. This CDR3 is built from 15 residues. Germline loops: CDR1 LGHDT, CDR2 YNNKEL (reference sequence). CDR3 sequence reads: CASSTGPPRAYGYTF. CDR3 DNA sequence: TGTGCCAGCAGTACAGGGCCACCCCGGGCCTATGGCTACACCTTC.

This rearrangement joins TRBV3-1 to TRBJ1-1; tentatively, D is TRBD1 (6 bases). The CDR3 runs to 14 residues. The V and J ends lost 6 bases and 2 bases respectively, with 13 bases between them. The germline gives CDR1 LGHDT, CDR2 YNNKEL (reference sequence). Here the CDR3 DNA reads TGTGCCAGCAGTCGTGACAGGTTAAACACTGAAGCTTTCTTT. This codes for CASSRDRLNTEAFF.

The rearrangement uses TRBV7-2 and TRBJ2-1, with D tentatively TRBD2 (5 bases). Trimming took 5 bases from V and 2 from J, leaving 7 bases between them. The CDR3 has 13 residues. Germline V gene lookup returns CDR1 SGHTA and CDR2 FQGNSA. The CDR3 DNA reads TGTGCCAGCAGCGCCGGGACCTACAATGAGCAGTTCTTC. This sequence encodes CASSAGTYNEQFF.

Remarks on this clonotype: A much larger clonotype is one base distant, so this may be a read error. The V and J genes are TRBV6-5 and TRBJ2-5; 7 nucleotides match TRBD2. V shed 5 bases, J shed 0 bases, and the junction held 9 bases outside the gene matches. The CDR3 length is 16 residues. CDR1 is MNHEY and CDR2 is SVGAGI in the germline V gene. CDR3 bases: TGTGCCAGCAGTCTAACTAGCGCCCAGTACCAAGAGACCCAGTACTTC. It specifies CASSLTSAQYQETQYF.

This clonotype has a single count. This chain connects TRBV5-4 to TRBJ1-6; TRBD1 agrees at 9 bases. The CDR3 extends over 14 amino acids. Germline assignment: CDR1 SGHNT and CDR2 YYREEE (reference sequence). The CDR3 bases are TGTTCCTGCAGCTTGGGACAGGGCTATTCACCCCTCCACTTT. Its protein is CSCSLGQGYSPLHF. The variable domain in full, completed from reference TRBV5-4 and TRBJ1-6, reads ETGVTQSPTHLIKTRGQQVTLRCSSQSGHNTVSWYQQALGQGPQFIFQYYREEENGRGNFPPRFSGLQFPNYSSELNVNALELDDSALYLCSCSLGQGYSPLHFGNGTRLTVT.

This clonotype was observed a few times. This may stem from a read error, because a much larger clone lies one nucleotide away. The chain joins TRBV7-8 to TRBJ1-1; D not certain. V lost 6 bases and J lost 2, with 22 bases in between. This CDR3 contains 17 residues. Germline CDR1 SGHVS, CDR2 FQNEAQ. The CDR3 coding sequence is TGTGCCAGCAGTCATAAGATTCCCGGGGTCAGAAACACTGAAGCTTTCTTT. Amino acid sequence: CASSHKIPGVRNTEAFF. Using reference TRBV7-8 and TRBJ1-1 for the parts outside the CDR3, the full variable domain is GAGVSQSPRYKVAKRGQDVALRCDPISGHVSLFWYQQALGQGPEFLTYFQNEAQLDKSGLPSDRFFAERPEGSVSTLKIQRTQQEDSAVYLCASSHKIPGVRNTEAFFGQGTRLTVV.

By share, this clonotype counts as medium-sized. The CDR3 sequence is CASTHPGLVGSGEQFF. The DNA for the CDR3 is TGTGCCAGCACCCACCCGGGACTAGTAGGGTCTGGGGAGCAGTTCTTC. The chain is built from TRBV12-3 or TRBV12-4 and TRBJ2-1, with 8 bases matching TRBD2. The junction had 18 bases not matched to a gene; V was cut back by 7 bases and J by 10 bases. This CDR3 is 16 amino acids long.